The source of this T cell receptor (beta chain) is a study of response to subunit inactivated influenza vaccine. TCRdb re-called the RT-PCR reads with MiXCR, one entry per CDR3 protein. The table records approximately 480,000 distinct CDR3 sequences, approximately 9.9% of them present only once. This CDR3 is built from 11 residues. Trimming cost V 7 bases and J 4 bases, with 8 bases left between them. Germline V gene data show CDR1 as SQVTM and CDR2 as ANQGSEA. This clonotype was observed a few times. The sequence was obtained from a man aged 45-60 years who received an inactivated influenza vaccine. This chain connects TRBV29-1 to TRBJ2-4; D not resolved. This sample comprised PBMCs from blood, obtained about 40 days after vaccination. The CDR3 DNA follows: TGCAGCGCCCTCAAGAAAAACATTCAGTACTTC. Its translation: CSALKKNIQYF.